Described below is a single TCR beta chain sequence and its context. What it binds is not known. This table comes from immunoSEQ multiplex PCR, and its TCRdb copy is limited to in-frame clones, with some not included. The table shows 13,000 to 15,000 clones, with over 85% occurring only once. The data derive from a study of T cell clonotyping in hematopoietic cell transplantation. General study points: Few recipient clonotypes overlapped donors; over 95% were de novo at given depth. Cells were unsorted, so CD4 and CD8 contributions were not separated. Broader posttransplant TCR repertoire diversity was predicted by graft donor and pretransplant recipient Inverse Simpson Index values. After transplant, recipient diversity fell while pathologically expanded clonotypes grew through day 180.

The receptor was derived from a male patient aged 60-70 years who had an allogeneic stem cell transplant from an unrelated donor, so the T cells may come from the graft donor. Some clones in this sample may be carry-over from other donors' samples. This material consisted of PBMCs, taken 30 days after allogeneic stem cell transplant.

For the CDR3, the DNA is TGTGCCAGTAGTAAACAGGGGGAAAACTATGGCTACACCTTC. Its translation: CASSKQGENYGYTF. The chain is built from TRBV19 and TRBJ1-2, with 8 bases matching TRBD1. The CDR3 covers 14 residues. The germline CDR1 and CDR2 sequences are LNHDA and SQIVND (reference sequence). V lost 4 bases, J lost 2 bases, and 3 bases stayed unmatched.